This T cell receptor beta chain was recovered during a study of shared clonotypes between healthy human individuals. J lost 7 bases, V lost 4 bases, and 14 bases had no gene match. CDR1 and CDR2 from the germline V gene are SGHRS and YFSETQ. CDR3 length equals 15 residues. This was a deep-level run. Several immunoSEQ plates held equal portions of the genomic DNA taken from each subset. Per the authors' pipeline: Quality scores were absent from the junction-only immunoSEQ sequences, so filtering differed. Profiling relied on immunoSEQ multiplex PCR, and the TCRdb table lists in-frame clones only, not all of them. V, J and clone size were drawn from that table, and D and trimming were deduced from the DNA. The profile shows 400,000 to 550,000 clones, 65% to 80% of them singletons. Donors, healthy HIV-negative adults, lacked recent acute infections or vaccinations.

The sample was PBMCs. The source is a woman between 40 and 55 years old in good health. Some clones in this sample may be carry-over from other donors' samples. This chain links TRBV5-1 with TRBJ2-7, with 7 bases lining up with TRBD2. CDR3 sequence reads: CASSPGRPGEGEQYF. DNA for the CDR3: TGCGCCAGCAGCCCAGGACGACCGGGGGAGGGAGAGCAGTACTTC.